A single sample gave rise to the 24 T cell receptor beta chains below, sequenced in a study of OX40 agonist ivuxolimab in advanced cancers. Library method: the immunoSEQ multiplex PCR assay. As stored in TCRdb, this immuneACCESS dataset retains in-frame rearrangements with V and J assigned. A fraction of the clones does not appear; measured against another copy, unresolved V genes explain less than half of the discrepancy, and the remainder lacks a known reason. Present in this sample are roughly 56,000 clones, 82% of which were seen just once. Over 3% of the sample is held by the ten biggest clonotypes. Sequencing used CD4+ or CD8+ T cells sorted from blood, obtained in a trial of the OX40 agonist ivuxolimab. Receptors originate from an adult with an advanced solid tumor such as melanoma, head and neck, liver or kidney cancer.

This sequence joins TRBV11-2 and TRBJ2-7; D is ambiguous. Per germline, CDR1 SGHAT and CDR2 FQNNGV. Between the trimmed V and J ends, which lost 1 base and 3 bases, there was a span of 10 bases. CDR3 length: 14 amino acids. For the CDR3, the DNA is TGTGCCAGCAGCTTAGCCGCACAGTTCTACGAGCAGTACTTC. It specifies CASSLAAQFYEQYF.

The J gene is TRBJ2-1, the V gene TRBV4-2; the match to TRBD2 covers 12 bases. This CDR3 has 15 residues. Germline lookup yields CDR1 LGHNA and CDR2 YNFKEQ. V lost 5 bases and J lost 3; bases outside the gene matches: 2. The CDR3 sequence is CASSLTSGSYNEQFF. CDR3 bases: TGTGCCAGCAGCTTGACTAGCGGGAGCTACAATGAGCAGTTCTTC.

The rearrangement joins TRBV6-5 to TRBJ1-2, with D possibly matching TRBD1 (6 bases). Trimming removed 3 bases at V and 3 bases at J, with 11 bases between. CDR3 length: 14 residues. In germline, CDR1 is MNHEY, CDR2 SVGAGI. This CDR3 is CASSYRHRDYGYTF. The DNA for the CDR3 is TGTGCCAGCAGTTATCGCCACAGGGACTATGGCTACACCTTC.

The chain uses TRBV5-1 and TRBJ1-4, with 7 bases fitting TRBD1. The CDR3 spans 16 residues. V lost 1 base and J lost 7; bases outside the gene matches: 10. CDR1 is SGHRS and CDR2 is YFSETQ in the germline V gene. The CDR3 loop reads CASSLNAGTESEKLFF. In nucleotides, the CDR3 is TGCGCCAGCAGCTTGAATGCCGGGACAGAGAGTGAAAAACTGTTTTTT. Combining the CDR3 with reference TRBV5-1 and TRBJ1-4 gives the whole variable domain KAGVTQTPRYLIKTRGQQVTLSCSPISGHRSVSWYQQTPGQGLQFLFEYFSETQRNKGNFPGRFSGRQFSNSRSEMNVSTLELGDSALYLCASSLNAGTESEKLFFGSGTQLSVL.

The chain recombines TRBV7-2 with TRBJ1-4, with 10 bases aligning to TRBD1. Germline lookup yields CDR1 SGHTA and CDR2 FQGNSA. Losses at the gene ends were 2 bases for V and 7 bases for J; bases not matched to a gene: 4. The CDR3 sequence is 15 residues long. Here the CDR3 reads CASSLRQGAGEKLFF. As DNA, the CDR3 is TGTGCCAGCAGCTTAAGACAGGGGGCGGGTGAAAAACTGTTTTTT.

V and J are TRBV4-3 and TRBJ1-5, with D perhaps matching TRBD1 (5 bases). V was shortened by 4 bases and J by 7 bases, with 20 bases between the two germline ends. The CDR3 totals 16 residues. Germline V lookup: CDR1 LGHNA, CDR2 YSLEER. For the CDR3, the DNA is TGCGCCAGCAGCCTCCGAAGGGGAGACAGAACCCAGCCCCAGCATTTT. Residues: CASSLRRGDRTQPQHF.

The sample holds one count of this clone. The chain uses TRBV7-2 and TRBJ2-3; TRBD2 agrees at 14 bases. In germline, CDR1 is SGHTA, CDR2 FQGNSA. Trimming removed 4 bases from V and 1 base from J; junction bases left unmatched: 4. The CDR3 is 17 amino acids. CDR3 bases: TGTGCCAGCAGCTCTCGACTAGCGGGGGGGGGCACAGATACGCAGTATTTT. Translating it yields CASSSRLAGGGTDTQYF.

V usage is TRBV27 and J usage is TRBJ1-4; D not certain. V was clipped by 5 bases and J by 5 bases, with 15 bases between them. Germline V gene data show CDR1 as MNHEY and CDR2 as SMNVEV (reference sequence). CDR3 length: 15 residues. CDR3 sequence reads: CASSLKTGLNEKLFF. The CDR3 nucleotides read TGTGCCAGCAGTCTAAAGACGGGCCTCAATGAAAAACTGTTTTTT.

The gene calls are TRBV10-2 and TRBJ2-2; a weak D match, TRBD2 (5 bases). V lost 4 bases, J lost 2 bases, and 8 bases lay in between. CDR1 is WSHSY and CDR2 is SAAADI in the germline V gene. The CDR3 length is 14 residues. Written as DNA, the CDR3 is TGCGCCAGCAGTGCGGGGATAAACACCGGGGAGCTGTTTTTT. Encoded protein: CASSAGINTGELFF.

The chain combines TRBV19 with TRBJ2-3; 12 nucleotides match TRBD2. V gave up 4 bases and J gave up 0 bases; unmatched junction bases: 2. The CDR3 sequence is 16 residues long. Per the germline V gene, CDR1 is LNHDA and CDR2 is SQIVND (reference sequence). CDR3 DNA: TGTGCCAGTAGTAGGGGACTAGCGGGTAGCACAGATACGCAGTATTTT. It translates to CASSRGLAGSTDTQYF.

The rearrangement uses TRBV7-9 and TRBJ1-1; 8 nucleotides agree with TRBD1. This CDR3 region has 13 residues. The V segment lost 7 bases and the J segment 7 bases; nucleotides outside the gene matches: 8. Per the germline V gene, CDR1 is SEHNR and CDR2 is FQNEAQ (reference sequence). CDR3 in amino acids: CASTPWTGSEAFF. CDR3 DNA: TGTGCCAGCACTCCTTGGACAGGGAGTGAAGCTTTCTTT.

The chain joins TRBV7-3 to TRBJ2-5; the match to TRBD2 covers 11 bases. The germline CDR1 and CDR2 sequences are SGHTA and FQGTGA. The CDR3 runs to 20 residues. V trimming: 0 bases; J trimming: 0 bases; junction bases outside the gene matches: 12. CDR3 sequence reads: CASSLTRLAGGRGNQETQYF. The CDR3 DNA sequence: TGTGCCAGCAGCTTAACGCGCCTAGCGGGAGGTCGTGGGAACCAAGAGACCCAGTACTTC.

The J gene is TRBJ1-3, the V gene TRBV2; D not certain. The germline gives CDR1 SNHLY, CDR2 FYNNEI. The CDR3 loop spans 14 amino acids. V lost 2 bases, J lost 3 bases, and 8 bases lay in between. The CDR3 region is CASSEPTIGNTIYF. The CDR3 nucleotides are TGTGCCAGCAGTGAACCAACGATTGGAAACACCATATATTTT.

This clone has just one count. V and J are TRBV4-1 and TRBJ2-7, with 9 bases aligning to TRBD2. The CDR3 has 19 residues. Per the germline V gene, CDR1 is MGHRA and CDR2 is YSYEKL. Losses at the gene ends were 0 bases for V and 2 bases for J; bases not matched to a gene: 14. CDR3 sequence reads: CASSQEGLMSGGSTYEQYF. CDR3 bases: TGCGCCAGCAGCCAAGAAGGTTTGATGAGCGGGGGGTCAACCTACGAGCAGTACTTC.

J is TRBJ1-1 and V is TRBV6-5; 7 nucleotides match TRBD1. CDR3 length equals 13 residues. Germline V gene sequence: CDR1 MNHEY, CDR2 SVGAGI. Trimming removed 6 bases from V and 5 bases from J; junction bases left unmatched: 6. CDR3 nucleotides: TGTGCCAGCAGCTATACAGGGGTGACTGAAGCTTTCTTT. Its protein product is CASSYTGVTEAFF.

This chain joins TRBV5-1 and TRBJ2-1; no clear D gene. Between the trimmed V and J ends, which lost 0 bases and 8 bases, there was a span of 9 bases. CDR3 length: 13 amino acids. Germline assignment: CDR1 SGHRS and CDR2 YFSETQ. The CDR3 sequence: CASSLVPDDEQFF. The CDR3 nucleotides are TGCGCCAGCAGCTTGGTTCCCGACGATGAGCAGTTCTTC.

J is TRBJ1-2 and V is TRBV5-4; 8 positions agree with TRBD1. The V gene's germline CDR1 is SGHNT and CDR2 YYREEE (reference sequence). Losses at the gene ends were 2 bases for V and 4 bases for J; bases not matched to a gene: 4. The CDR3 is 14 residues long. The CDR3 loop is CASSFGTGTYGYTF. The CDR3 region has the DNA TGTGCCAGCAGCTTTGGGACAGGCACCTATGGCTACACCTTC.

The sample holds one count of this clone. CDR3 DNA sequence: TGTGCCAGCAGCCCACCGGGGGCGCGTAATTCACCCCTCCACTTT. It translates to CASSPPGARNSPLHF. The chain has TRBV7-2 and TRBJ1-6, with D possibly being TRBD1 (6 bases). CDR3 size: 15 residues. CDR1 SGHTA and CDR2 FQGNSA come from the germline V gene. Trimming pared 5 bases from V and 6 bases from J, leaving 14 bases between.

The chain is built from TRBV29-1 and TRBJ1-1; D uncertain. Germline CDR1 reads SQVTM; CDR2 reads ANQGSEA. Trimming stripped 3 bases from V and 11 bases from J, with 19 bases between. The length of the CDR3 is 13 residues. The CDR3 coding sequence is TGCAGCGTTGAGGTCGGGGTAGCCGCTAGGGCTTTCTTT. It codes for CSVEVGVAARAFF.

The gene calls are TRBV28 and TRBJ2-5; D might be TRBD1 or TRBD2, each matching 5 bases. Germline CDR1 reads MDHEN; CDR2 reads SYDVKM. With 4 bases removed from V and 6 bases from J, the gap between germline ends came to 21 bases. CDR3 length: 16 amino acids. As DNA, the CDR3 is TGTGCCAGCAGTTCAACCGGGGCAGCGGCCGATAAGACCCAGTACTTC. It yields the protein CASSSTGAAADKTQYF.

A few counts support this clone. Here the CDR3 DNA reads TGTGCCAGCAGTTTTCCTGCCCCCGAGTCGTATGGCTACACCTTC. Translated, it gives CASSFPAPESYGYTF. The V gene is TRBV28, the J gene TRBJ1-2; D ambiguous. In germline, CDR1 is MDHEN, CDR2 SYDVKM. The CDR3 has 15 residues. Trimming removed 3 bases from V and 5 bases from J, with 16 bases in between.

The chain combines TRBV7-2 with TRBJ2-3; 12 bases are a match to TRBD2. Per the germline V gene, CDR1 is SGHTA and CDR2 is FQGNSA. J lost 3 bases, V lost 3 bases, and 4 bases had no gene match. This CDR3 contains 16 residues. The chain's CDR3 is CASSFSTSGRTDTQYF. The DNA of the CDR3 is TGTGCCAGCAGCTTCTCGACTAGCGGGAGAACAGATACGCAGTATTTT. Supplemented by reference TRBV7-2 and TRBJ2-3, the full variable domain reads GAGVSQSPSNKVTEKGKDVELRCDPISGHTALYWYRQSLGQGLEFLIYFQGNSAPDKSGLPSDRFSAERTGGSVSTLTIQRTQQEDSAVYLCASSFSTSGRTDTQYFGPGTRLTVL.

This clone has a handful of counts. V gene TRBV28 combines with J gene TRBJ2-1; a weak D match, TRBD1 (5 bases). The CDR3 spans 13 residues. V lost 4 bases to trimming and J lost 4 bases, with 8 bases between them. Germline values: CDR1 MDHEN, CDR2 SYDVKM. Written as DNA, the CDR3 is TGTGCCAGCAGTTATGACAGTTACAATGAGCAGTTCTTC. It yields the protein CASSYDSYNEQFF.

This CDR3 is CASMGYMARTAQYF. The CDR3 DNA follows: TGTGCCAGCATGGGGTACATGGCAAGGACAGCCCAGTATTTT. This sequence joins TRBV2 and TRBJ2-3, with a tentative D call TRBD1 (6 bases). The CDR3 runs to 14 residues. V dropped 7 bases and J dropped 12 bases, with 23 bases sitting between them. Germline V gene lookup returns CDR1 SNHLY and CDR2 FYNNEI. Combining the CDR3 with reference TRBV2 and TRBJ2-3 gives the whole variable domain EPEVTQTPSHQVTQMGQEVILRCVPISNHLYFYWYRQILGQKVEFLVSFYNNEISEKSEIFDDQFSVERPDGSNFTLKIRSTKLEDSAMYFCASMGYMARTAQYFGPGTRLTVL.